The entry below gives a single TCR beta chain sequence along with its context. Its antigen remains unidentified. This specimen belongs to a study of shared clonotypes between healthy human individuals. Across the whole study: Each donor's CD4 naive and CD4 memory cells filled three plates apiece, CD8 naive two, and CD8 memory one. Study-wide findings and caveats: Researchers found naive subsets generally carried larger estimated richness than memory subsets.

The sorted-subset replicate PCRs were given 150 to 200 ng DNA, which is 31,000 or so T cell genomes. Some clones are missing from TCRdb's copy, which holds only in-frame ones; the method was immunoSEQ multiplex PCR. Of a few million clones in the sample, approximately 92% were seen once. The CDR3 is made up of 16 amino acids. Germline V gene lookup returns CDR1 SGHTA and CDR2 FQGNSA. The ends were cut back, 4 bases at V and 0 bases at J, with 13 bases in the middle. Sequencing input: naive CD4+ T cells sorted from blood. Indicated subset: CD45RA+ positively selected. The sequence was obtained from a man younger than 35 in good health. The chain uses TRBV7-2 and TRBJ1-3, with a weak D call TRBD1 (5 bases). CDR3 residues: CASSSGTLGSGNTIYF. The DNA for the CDR3 is TGTGCCAGCAGCTCCGGGACGCTCGGCTCTGGAAACACCATATATTTT.